These 29 T cell receptor beta chains share one sample of origin, sequenced in a study of T cells in Graves' hyperthyroidism and ophthalmopathy. RNA transcripts were the template for amplifying TCR beta CDR3 regions. First-round RT-PCR with HTBI primers amplified the TCR CDR3 region. TCRdb reprocessed the multiplex PCR reads with MiXCR, giving one entry per CDR3 protein. The sample shows hundreds of thousands of distinct CDR3 sequences, around 15% of them seen only once. Sequencing input: blood. The source is a woman aged 40 to 50 with Graves' hyperthyroidism.

This clonotype came up a few times. The chain employs TRBV7-9 and TRBJ1-5, with TRBD1 as a possible D gene (5 bases). Germline-derived CDR1 and CDR2 are SEHNR and FQNEAQ (reference sequence). V dropped 5 bases and J dropped 4 bases, with 18 bases sitting between them. CDR3 size: 16 residues. CDR3 in amino acids: CASSGGSAGGNQPQHF. The CDR3 DNA is TGTGCCAGCAGCGGGGGGTCAGCGGGGGGGAATCAGCCCCAGCATTTT. The variable domain in full, completed from reference TRBV7-9 and TRBJ1-5, reads DTGVSQNPRHKITKRGQNVTFRCDPISEHNRLYWYRQTLGQGPEFLTYFQNEAQLEKSRLLSDRFSAERPKGSFSTLEIQRTEQGDSAMYLCASSGGSAGGNQPQHFGDGTRLSIL.

Turning to this clonotype: A much more abundant neighbour one base away suggests this may be a read error. The conserved closing phenylalanine or tryptophan is absent in this CDR3, likely reflecting a read error. V gene TRBV28 combines with J gene TRBJ2-7; unclear D gene. V shed 6 bases and J shed 2 bases, with 11 bases lying between them. Germline CDR1 reads MDHEN; CDR2 reads SYDVKM. The CDR3 loop spans 13 amino acids. CDR3 bases: TGTGCCAGCAGCCACGGGCTCGCCTACGAGCAGTACCTC. Protein product: CASSHGLAYEQYL.

This clonotype was detected ten times or more. CDR3 region: CASSLSEGANVLTF. For the CDR3, the DNA is TGTGCCAGCAGCTTATCGGAGGGGGCCAACGTCCTGACTTTC. This rearrangement joins TRBV7-2 to TRBJ2-6, with D unresolved. The CDR3 runs to 14 residues. V shed 2 bases and J shed 4 bases, with 6 bases lying between them. CDR1 is SGHTA, CDR2 FQGNSA, per germline. The full variable domain, rest sourced from reference TRBV7-2 and TRBJ2-6, is GAGVSQSPSNKVTEKGKDVELRCDPISGHTALYWYRQSLGQGLEFLIYFQGNSAPDKSGLPSDRFSAERTGGSVSTLTIQRTQQEDSAVYLCASSLSEGANVLTFGAGSRLTVL.

This clonotype was seen many times. The V gene is TRBV4-1, the J gene TRBJ1-1; the match to TRBD1 covers 8 bases. Germline CDR1 MGHRA, CDR2 YSYEKL. The CDR3 is 14 residues long. Germline trimming cut 4 bases from V and 3 bases from J; bases unmatched to any gene: 4. This CDR3 is CASSRVTGDTEAFF. CDR3 DNA sequence: TGCGCCAGCAGCCGAGTGACAGGGGACACTGAAGCTTTCTTT.

This clonotype occurred many times. The rearrangement links TRBV11-2 to TRBJ2-1, with D possibly being TRBD2 (5 bases). The CDR3 spans 15 residues. Trimming removed 5 bases at V and 0 bases at J, with 11 bases between. The germline gives CDR1 SGHAT, CDR2 FQNNGV. CDR3 in DNA: TGTGCCAGCAGCCCGGGGAGTATCTCCTACAATGAGCAGTTCTTC. Amino acids: CASSPGSISYNEQFF.

This clonotype was recorded many times. The chain uses TRBV12-5 and TRBJ1-1; weak D call: TRBD1 (6 bases). V lost 6 bases, J lost 1 base, and 18 bases lay in between. Germline V gene lookup returns CDR1 LGHNT and CDR2 FRNRAP. The CDR3 is 16 amino acids. The CDR3, as DNA: TGTGCTAGTGGCCCGGAAGGTGGGGGCCCGAACACTGAAGCTTTCTTT. This translates into CASGPEGGGPNTEAFF. Full variable domain (rest looked up from reference TRBV12-5 and TRBJ1-1): DARVTQTPRHKVTEMGQEVTMRCQPILGHNTVFWYRQTMMQGLELLAYFRNRAPLDDSGMPKDRFSAEMPDATLATLKIQPSEPRDSAVYFCASGPEGGGPNTEAFFGQGTRLTVV.

This chain connects TRBV6-6 to TRBJ1-1; 9 nucleotides match TRBD1. The V segment lost 2 bases and the J segment 4 bases; nucleotides outside the gene matches: 5. This CDR3 is 15 amino acids long. In germline, CDR1 is MNHNY, CDR2 SVGAGI (reference sequence). This chain's CDR3 is CASSYGDRVGTEAFF. The CDR3 DNA sequence: TGTGCCAGCAGTTACGGGGACAGGGTAGGCACTGAAGCTTTCTTT.

This clonotype has at least ten counts. The genes are TRBV10-1 and TRBJ2-1, with 11 bases matching TRBD1. Germline V CDR1 and CDR2: WNHNN, SYGVQD (reference sequence). This CDR3 region has 16 residues. V lost 4 bases, J lost 6 bases, and 8 bases stayed unmatched. The CDR3 reads CASSGGQGVKINEQFF. The CDR3 nucleotides are TGCGCCAGCAGTGGGGGACAGGGGGTAAAAATCAATGAGCAGTTCTTC.

The chain uses TRBV12-3 or TRBV12-4 and TRBJ1-5; the D is unclear. Trimming pared 1 base from V and 8 bases from J, leaving 12 bases between. The CDR3 has 14 residues. The CDR3, as DNA: TGTGCCAGCAGTTTAGATTCGGGAACTGAGCCCCAGCATTTT. It specifies CASSLDSGTEPQHF.

The chain uses TRBV15 and TRBJ2-7, with TRBD1 as a possible D gene (5 bases). This CDR3 spans 15 amino acids. Germline V gene sequence: CDR1 LNHNV, CDR2 YYDKDF (reference sequence). V gave up 2 bases and J gave up 3 bases, with 14 bases separating them. For the CDR3, the DNA is TGTGCCACCAGCAGACAGAGTGACAGTAGCTACGAGCAGTACTTC. Its translation: CATSRQSDSSYEQYF.

V and J are TRBV5-1 and TRBJ1-2, with 9 bases identical to TRBD1. The CDR3 consists of 13 residues. Trimming cost V 4 bases and J 6 bases; bases outside gene matches: 4. The V gene's germline CDR1 is SGHRS and CDR2 YFSETQ. The CDR3 DNA reads TGCGCCAGCAGCGTTACAGGGGGCAATGGCTACACCTTC. Translated: CASSVTGGNGYTF.

This clonotype showed up just a few times. The CDR3 reads CASSQAIDRGPGSNQPQHF. In DNA form, the CDR3 reads TGCGCCAGCAGCCAGGCAATCGACAGGGGGCCTGGGAGCAATCAGCCCCAGCATTTT. This chain uses TRBV4-1 with TRBJ1-5; TRBD1 agrees at 10 bases. Germline trimming cut 3 bases from V and 1 base from J; bases unmatched to any gene: 12. CDR1 MGHRA and CDR2 YSYEKL come from the germline V gene. This CDR3 contains 19 residues.

This clonotype was recorded many times. The V call is TRBV6-1, the J call TRBJ1-5; D is undetermined. Germline V lookup: CDR1 MNHNS, CDR2 SASEGT. The CDR3 consists of 15 residues. Between the trimmed V and J ends, which lost 7 bases and 2 bases, there was a span of 15 bases. The CDR3 nucleotides read TGTGCCAGCACCGAAGCAAGGATTGGCAATCAGCCCCAGCATTTT. Translated: CASTEARIGNQPQHF.

This clonotype appeared many times. The chain recombines TRBV29-1 with TRBJ2-1, with TRBD2 as a possible D gene (6 bases). Germline lookup yields CDR1 SQVTM and CDR2 ANQGSEA. V was trimmed by 6 bases and J by 0 bases, leaving 21 bases between them. The CDR3 totals 17 residues. The CDR3 DNA reads TGCAGCGTGGGCCGGGACTTTTTTCCTAGCTCCTACAATGAGCAGTTCTTC. Translating gives CSVGRDFFPSSYNEQFF.

The rearrangement links TRBV14 to TRBJ2-1, with D possibly being TRBD2 (5 bases). The length of the CDR3 is 18 residues. V lost 4 bases to trimming and J lost 0 bases, with 19 bases between them. Germline loops: CDR1 SGHDN, CDR2 FVKESK. The CDR3 loop reads CASSPPAKRSSSYNEQFF. The CDR3 DNA sequence: TGTGCCAGCAGCCCTCCCGCCAAGCGGAGTAGCTCCTACAATGAGCAGTTCTTC.

This clonotype was detected a few times. The chain combines TRBV12-3 or TRBV12-4 with TRBJ2-2, with TRBD2 matching 9 bases. With 6 bases clipped from V and 7 bases from J, the junction kept 12 bases outside the gene matches. This CDR3 contains 16 residues. This CDR3 is CASRRYSGRSGGELFF. The DNA of the CDR3 is TGTGCCAGCAGGAGGTATAGCGGGAGAAGCGGCGGGGAGCTGTTTTTT.

This clonotype occurred a few times. This chain connects TRBV6-1 to TRBJ2-1; D may be TRBD1 or TRBD2 (5 bases each). CDR1 is MNHNS, CDR2 SASEGT, per germline. There are 13 residues in the CDR3. V was pared by 2 bases and J by 7 bases, with 9 bases between. The CDR3 bases are TGTGCCAGCAGTGAACGGTGGGGGAATGAGCAGTTCTTC. Translation: CASSERWGNEQFF.

This clonotype has ten or more counts. This chain links TRBV2 with TRBJ1-5; unclear D gene. CDR3 size: 16 residues. Trimming removed 2 bases at V and 0 bases at J, with 11 bases between. Germline CDR1 reads SNHLY; CDR2 reads FYNNEI. CDR3 nucleotide sequence: TGTGCCAGCAGTGAAACGGAGCTCTATAGCAATCAGCCCCAGCATTTT. Its protein product is CASSETELYSNQPQHF.

J is TRBJ1-6 and V is TRBV15; tentatively, D is TRBD1 (6 bases). The V end lost 3 bases, the J end lost 8 bases, and 17 bases lay between the germline ends. Germline CDR1 LNHNV, CDR2 YYDKDF (reference sequence). The CDR3 is 16 amino acids. The CDR3 DNA is TGTGCCACCAGCAGGGGAACTTCGGGGGCCTATTCACCCCTCCACTTT. Amino acids: CATSRGTSGAYSPLHF.

This clonotype was detected many times. This sequence joins TRBV6-1 and TRBJ2-1; TRBD2 matches at 9 bases. The CDR3 has 16 residues. The J segment lost 7 bases and the V segment lost 7 bases, leaving 14 bases of the junction unmatched. The germline V gene encodes CDR1 MNHNS and CDR2 SASEGT. CDR3 region: CASKTPPGLAKNEQFF. CDR3 bases: TGTGCCAGCAAGACCCCGCCGGGACTAGCTAAAAATGAGCAGTTCTTC.

The V gene is TRBV20-1, the J gene TRBJ2-1, with 8 bases identical to TRBD2. This CDR3 comprises 16 residues. Losses at the gene ends were 0 bases for V and 2 bases for J; bases not matched to a gene: 6. Germline CDR1 reads DFQATT; CDR2 reads SNEGSKA (reference sequence). The CDR3 here is CSARDFSGRAYNEQFF. The CDR3 nucleotides read TGCAGTGCTAGAGATTTCTCCGGGAGGGCCTACAATGAGCAGTTCTTC.

This clonotype appeared many times. The J gene is TRBJ2-3, the V gene TRBV20-1; TRBD2 matches 10 bases. The CDR3 contains 15 residues. CDR1 and CDR2 from the germline V gene are DFQATT and SNEGSKA (reference sequence). J lost 6 bases, V lost 0 bases, and 6 bases had no gene match. The DNA for the CDR3 is TGCAGTGCTAGAGACAGGCTAGCGGGAGCCGATACGCAGTATTTT. As protein: CSARDRLAGADTQYF.

At least ten counts were recorded for this clonotype. The genes are TRBV27 and TRBJ1-2, with D possibly matching TRBD1 (5 bases). The germline V gene has CDR1 MNHEY and CDR2 SMNVEV (reference sequence). Trimming shortened V by 0 bases and J by 7 bases, and 21 bases separated the two germline ends. This CDR3 region has 17 residues. The CDR3 loop reads CASSLSGVGQGISGYTF. CDR3 DNA sequence: TGTGCCAGCAGTTTATCGGGAGTAGGGCAGGGAATTAGTGGCTACACCTTC.

Concerning this clonotype: A read error is possible here, since a much larger clone lies one base away. This rearrangement joins TRBV3-1 to TRBJ2-3; tentatively, D is TRBD1 (6 bases). The CDR3 contains 17 residues. V shed 0 bases and J shed 2 bases, with 15 bases lying between them. CDR1 LGHDT and CDR2 YNNKEL come from the germline V gene (reference sequence). CDR3 nucleotide sequence: TGTGCCAGCAGCCAAGAACCCCTGAGGGGGAACACAGATACGCAGTATTTT. It is translated as CASSQEPLRGNTDTQYF.

The rearrangement uses TRBV7-2 and TRBJ2-1, with D possibly matching TRBD2 (6 bases). CDR3 length equals 15 residues. V lost 4 bases, J lost 2 bases, and 12 bases lay in between. Looked up from germline, CDR1 is SGHTA and CDR2 is FQGNSA. The CDR3 region has the DNA TGTGCCAGCAGCTCCGGGAGTCACGCCTACAATGAGCAGTTCTTC. This encodes CASSSGSHAYNEQFF.

This clonotype was detected ten times or more. The rearrangement joins TRBV3-1 to TRBJ2-7; 8 nucleotides agree with TRBD1. J was trimmed by 3 bases and V by 3 bases; bases with no gene match: 1. Germline lookup yields CDR1 LGHDT and CDR2 YNNKEL (reference sequence). The CDR3 is 13 residues long. CDR3 DNA: TGTGCCAGCAGCCACGGACAGGGCTACGAGCAGTACTTC. The encoded protein is CASSHGQGYEQYF.

This clonotype has at least ten counts. V and J are TRBV7-2 and TRBJ2-7; D possibly corresponds to TRBD1 (6 bases). Germline lookup yields CDR1 SGHTA and CDR2 FQGNSA. There are 16 residues in the CDR3. The germline V and J ends were trimmed by 4 bases and 4 bases, with 20 bases remaining between them. The CDR3 coding sequence is TGTGCCAGCAGCTCATCCCCGCAGGGGTCTTTATACGAGCAGTACTTC. It specifies CASSSSPQGSLYEQYF.

In this sample, this clonotype turned up many times. This chain links TRBV6-1 with TRBJ2-3, with 14 bases that match TRBD2. This CDR3 has 20 amino acids. Per the germline V gene, CDR1 is MNHNS and CDR2 is SASEGT. J lost 0 bases, V lost 5 bases, and 13 bases had no gene match. The CDR3 DNA follows: TGTGCCAGCAGTCCCGGACTAGCGGGAGGCCTCCACCTTAGCACAGATACGCAGTATTTT. Encoded protein: CASSPGLAGGLHLSTDTQYF.

This clonotype showed up many times. CDR3 region: CASSVDGRSVEQFF. DNA for the CDR3: TGTGCCAGCAGCGTAGATGGACGGAGTGTTGAGCAGTTCTTC. V and J are TRBV9 and TRBJ2-1; no clear D. The germline CDR1 and CDR2 sequences are SGDLS and YYNGEE. V gave up 0 bases and J gave up 9 bases, with 13 bases separating them. The CDR3 length is 14 residues.